This TCR beta chain stems from a study of blood T cell repertoires in COVID-19 (dated by TCRdb to 2018 to 2020). At the level of the whole study: Samples from collaborators originated in the United States, Italy and Spain and spanned both the acute and convalescent phases of COVID-19. The material from the prospective study consisted of cDNA or gDNA derived from T cells, B-cell-depleted T cells, or PBMCs. Deeply sampled blood TCRbeta repertoires from subjects exposed to, actively infected with, or recovered from COVID-19 were included in the dataset. The repertoires were released in a freely available public database intended as a resource for research on the immune response to SARS-CoV-2. Samples were obtained from the ongoing ImmuneRACE study (first 160 participants) and from over 1,000 subjects provided by 6 global collaborators. A de-identified subject ID, COVID-19 status, age in years and sex were almost always included in the sample metadata. Where available, HLA class I and class II types were obtained from metadata supplied by the sample provider rather than from assay-based typing. Broader findings and caveats from the paper: The amount of clinical and demographic metadata varied by source and participant and was provided uncurated.

TCRbeta CDR3 regions were amplified from genomic DNA by means of the immunoSEQ Assay, a bias-controlled multiplex PCR. As for how the authors treated the data: Within the assay, amplification of reference gene primers was used to estimate how many nucleated cells each sample contained. Sequence reads were collapsed and filtered to measure the absolute abundance of every unique TCRbeta CDR3 rearrangement. Productive Simpson clonality was computed per sample as the square root of Simpson's diversity index over productive rearrangements. TCRdb carries this immuneACCESS record with in-frame sequences only. Its versions omit some clonotypes, under half of them owing to an unresolved V gene in the studies checked, with the rest unexplained. V, J and clone size were drawn from that table, and D and trimming were deduced from the DNA. Here the sample has 250,000 to 350,000 clones; 90% occur a single time. Of the sample, roughly 1.1% falls within the top ten clones.

Notes on this clone: No cognate antigen has been identified for it. Base qualities are missing; no much larger clone stands one base away.

At the junction V is shortened by 1 base and J by 6 bases; bases outside the gene matches: 2. Via the germline V gene, CDR1 is SGHTA and CDR2 FQGNSA. The CDR3 numbers 15 residues from cysteine through phenylalanine. The only DNA kept is the CDR3, 45 bases in frame from the first base. Participants in the prospective study were enrolled through a virtual design, were aged roughly 18 to 90 years, and lived in roughly 25 United States geographic areas. To assign participants to cohorts, the prospective study relied on clinical history that participants themselves reported in a screening survey and a study questionnaire. ImmuneRACE Cohort 3 recovered participants were defined by two consecutive negative NP/OP PCR tests, healthcare professional clearance, or symptom resolution. In the prospective study, mobile phlebotomists collected whole blood, serum and a nasopharyngeal or oropharyngeal swab from each participant. Participants in the prospective study had the option to provide additional blood draws and questionnaires over an approximately 2-month period. Before DNA extraction, prospective study blood samples were shipped either frozen or at room temperature.

Material for sequencing was PBMCs or T cells enriched from blood (not recorded which). This sequence was found in a woman aged 25 to 45 who had recovered from COVID-19. Recombination connected TRBV7-2 to TRBJ1-4; 10 bases in the junction line up with TRBD1. Here the CDR3 is given as CASSLGGQGYEKLFF. The DNA is TGTGCCAGCAGCTTAGGGGGACAGGGGTATGAAAAACTGTTTTTT.